The 23 T cell receptor beta chains below come from one sample, sequenced in a study of cytomegalovirus exposure and HLA in healthy donors. A multiplex PCR was run with 60 Vbeta primers and 13 Jbeta primers. Generated by immunoSEQ multiplex PCR, the TCRdb table keeps only in-frame clones and is missing some. In the table there are 90,000 to 120,000 clones, 70% to 85% of which are singletons. The specimen was PBMCs. The receptors here all came from a male donor in good health and CMV-seronegative.

The chain employs TRBV29-1 and TRBJ2-7, with 9 bases fitting TRBD1. Germline CDR1 and CDR2: SQVTM and ANQGSEA. The CDR3 spans 13 residues. Trimming took 4 bases from V and 3 from J; bases not matched to a gene: 4. In DNA form, the CDR3 reads TGCAGCGTTGTTAGGACAGGGGACTACGAGCAGTACTTC. It is translated as CSVVRTGDYEQYF.

This rearrangement joins TRBV23-1 to TRBJ1-1, with a tentative D call TRBD1 (6 bases). TRBV23-1 qualifies as an ORF whose function is uncertain. This CDR3 comprises 15 residues. The V end was cut by 2 bases, the J end by 7 bases, with 17 bases between. The CDR3 loop reads CASSQRCGNRVEAFF. As DNA, the CDR3 is TGCGCCAGCAGTCAACGCTGCGGAAACAGGGTTGAAGCTTTCTTT.

This chain links TRBV4-2 with TRBJ2-2; no reliable D call. Germline CDR1 and CDR2: LGHNA and YNFKEQ. The CDR3 runs to 15 residues. Trimming cost V 2 bases and J 4 bases, with 11 bases left between them. CDR3 loop: CASSQPETPTGELFF. CDR3 bases: TGTGCCAGCAGCCAACCAGAGACTCCCACCGGGGAGCTGTTTTTT.

The chain combines TRBV5-4 with TRBJ2-1, with TRBD2 matching 15 bases. V shed 4 bases and J 4 bases; nucleotides not matched to a gene: 15. The length of the CDR3 is 20 residues. In germline, CDR1 is SGHNT, CDR2 YYREEE (reference sequence). The CDR3 coding sequence is TGTGCCAGCAGCCATCCCTCGGGACTAGCGGGAGGAATCGGGTACAATGAGCAGTTCTTC. Protein product: CASSHPSGLAGGIGYNEQFF.

The CDR3 is CASSQENGGETQYF. The CDR3 nucleotides are TGCGCCAGCAGCCAAGAAAACGGCGGGGAGACCCAGTACTTC. The chain links TRBV4-1 to TRBJ2-5, with TRBD2 as a possible D gene (5 bases). V was pared by 0 bases and J by 5 bases, with 10 bases between. The CDR3 runs 14 residues. Germline lookup yields CDR1 MGHRA and CDR2 YSYEKL.

In its sample, this clone was seen a few times. This chain uses TRBV7-2 with TRBJ1-6; a possible D gene is TRBD1 (6 bases). The germline CDR1 and CDR2 sequences are SGHTA and FQGNSA. Trimming removed 2 bases at V and 9 bases at J, with 11 bases between. This CDR3 region has 14 residues. Here the CDR3 DNA reads TGTGCCAGCAGCTTAAGACAGGACAGTTCACCCCTCCACTTT. The encoded protein is CASSLRQDSSPLHF.

This sequence joins TRBV6-1 and TRBJ2-3; the D gene is possibly TRBD1 (5 bases). The germline CDR1 and CDR2 sequences are MNHNS and SASEGT. CDR3 length: 17 residues. Deletions cut 4 bases from V and 0 bases from J, with 17 bases between. The chain's CDR3 is CASSVDRAFPSTDTQYF. The CDR3 DNA reads as TGTGCCAGCAGTGTCGACAGAGCTTTTCCTAGCACAGATACGCAGTATTTT.

This clone was observed a single time. V usage is TRBV12-5 and J usage is TRBJ2-1; TRBD2 agrees at 8 bases. The CDR3 runs 15 residues. Looked up from germline, CDR1 is LGHNT and CDR2 is FRNRAP. The J segment lost 4 bases and the V segment lost 3 bases, leaving 5 bases of the junction unmatched. Written as DNA, the CDR3 is TGTGCTAGTGGTTTTGTTACTAGCGGTTACAATGAGCAGTTCTTC. Encoded protein: CASGFVTSGYNEQFF.

In this sample, this clone turned up a few times. The J gene is TRBJ1-2, the V gene TRBV25-1; maybe TRBD1 (6 bases). Germline CDR1 and CDR2: MGHDK and SYGVNS. V lost 2 bases to trimming and J lost 2 bases, with 9 bases between them. The CDR3 is 14 residues long. The CDR3: CASSEGQGNYGYTF. The CDR3 DNA follows: TGTGCCAGCAGTGAAGGGCAGGGGAACTATGGCTACACCTTC.

This clone has more than one count but fewer than ten. The J gene is TRBJ2-7, the V gene TRBV5-5; 8 nucleotides match TRBD1. CDR3 size: 14 residues. The J segment lost 4 bases and the V segment lost 3 bases, leaving 6 bases of the junction unmatched. Germline CDR1 and CDR2: SGHKS and YYEKEE (reference sequence). The CDR3 DNA is TGTGCCAGCAGCTCCACAGGGGGGAGATACGAGCAGTACTTC. Its translation is CASSSTGGRYEQYF.

The chain carries TRBV9 and TRBJ1-3; 8 nucleotides agree with TRBD1. The CDR3 contains 18 residues. From germline, CDR1 is SGDLS and CDR2 YYNGEE. V shed 0 bases, J shed 0 bases, and the junction held 8 bases outside the gene matches. CDR3 amino acids: CASSVAAGGESSGNTIYF. The CDR3 DNA sequence: TGTGCCAGCAGCGTAGCGGCAGGGGGCGAGAGCTCTGGAAACACCATATATTTT.

CDR3 sequence reads: CASSLGDRGHSTDTQYF. CDR3 in DNA: TGCGCCAGCAGCTTGGGTGACAGGGGCCATTCCACAGATACGCAGTATTTT. The chain couples TRBV5-1 to TRBJ2-3, with 8 bases fitting TRBD1. The germline V gene encodes CDR1 SGHRS and CDR2 YFSETQ. V trimming: 0 bases; J trimming: 2 bases; junction bases outside the gene matches: 8. CDR3 length: 17 amino acids.

V gene TRBV11-2 combines with J gene TRBJ1-3, with TRBD1 as a possible D gene (6 bases). V dropped 0 bases and J dropped 0 bases, with 9 bases sitting between them. Germline CDR1 and CDR2: SGHAT and FQNNGV. The CDR3 totals 16 residues. The CDR3: CASSLDWGPSGNTIYF. The CDR3 region has the DNA TGTGCCAGCAGCTTAGATTGGGGGCCCTCTGGAAACACCATATATTTT. Full variable domain (outside the CDR3, taken from reference TRBV11-2 and TRBJ1-3): EAGVAQSPRYKIIEKRQSVAFWCNPISGHATLYWYQQILGQGPKLLIQFQNNGVVDDSQLPKDRFSAERLKGVDSTLKIQPAKLEDSAVYLCASSLDWGPSGNTIYFGEGSWLTVV.

This chain links TRBV28 with TRBJ1-1; 7 nucleotides line up with TRBD1. V trimming: 4 bases; J trimming: 1 base; junction bases outside the gene matches: 9. Per germline, CDR1 MDHEN and CDR2 SYDVKM. The CDR3 sequence is 16 residues long. Here the CDR3 reads CASSSRSRGSNTEAFF. The CDR3 region has the DNA TGTGCCAGCAGTTCGAGATCCAGGGGGTCGAACACTGAAGCTTTCTTT.

J is TRBJ2-1 and V is TRBV5-8; a possible D gene is TRBD1 (5 bases). V lost 4 bases to trimming and J lost 2 bases, with 16 bases between them. CDR1 and CDR2 from the germline V gene are SGHTS and YDEGEE. There are 16 residues in the CDR3. The chain's CDR3 is CASSPVRQLTYNEQFF. CDR3 nucleotides: TGTGCCAGCAGCCCGGTGCGACAGTTGACCTACAATGAGCAGTTCTTC.

In regard to this clone: As the CDR3 is not closed by the conserved phenylalanine or tryptophan, this likely results from a read error. No DNA is shown, since the ends of the CDR3 on it are uncertain; the CDR3 is the one TCRdb lists. The chain recombines TRBV2 with TRBJ2-7; the D call of TRBD1 is as the table states it, not checked on the DNA. From germline, CDR1 is SNHLY and CDR2 FYNNEI. The CDR3 extends over 13 residues, inclusive of both ends. The CDR3 sequence is CASHHTEPGTGVL.

CDR3 region: CAIPTSGLAGTYEQYF. The CDR3 DNA follows: TGTGCCATCCCGACATCCGGACTAGCGGGTACCTACGAGCAGTACTTC. The chain has TRBV2 and TRBJ2-7, with 11 bases lining up with TRBD2. V gave up 10 bases and J gave up 2 bases; unmatched junction bases: 13. The CDR3 covers 16 residues. Per the germline V gene, CDR1 is SNHLY and CDR2 is FYNNEI. Supplemented by reference TRBV2 and TRBJ2-7, the full variable domain reads EPEVTQTPSHQVTQMGQEVILRCVPISNHLYFYWYRQILGQKVEFLVSFYNNEISEKSEIFDDQFSVERPDGSNFTLKIRSTKLEDSAMYFCAIPTSGLAGTYEQYFGPGTRLTVT.

Worth noting for this clone: Other DNA sequences in the sample encode the same CDR3. This rearrangement joins TRBV18 to TRBJ2-3; D is unresolved. This CDR3 is 12 amino acids long. V lost 3 bases and J lost 2, with 3 bases in between. Germline CDR1 KGHSH, CDR2 LQKENI. CDR3: CASSPYTDTQYF. The CDR3 DNA reads as TGTGCCAGCTCACCCTACACAGATACGCAGTATTTT.

J is TRBJ2-1 and V is TRBV28; 8 bases align to TRBD2. CDR3 length: 18 amino acids. V dropped 2 bases and J dropped 0; count of bases not matched to a gene: 9. Germline-derived CDR1 and CDR2 are MDHEN and SYDVKM. The DNA for the CDR3 is TGTGCCAGCAGTTTACGAGGACTAGCCCGAAGCTCCTACAATGAGCAGTTCTTC. This translates into CASSLRGLARSSYNEQFF.

This clone showed up just a few times. This rearrangement joins TRBV13 to TRBJ1-4; D unresolved. Germline loops: CDR1 PRHDT, CDR2 FYEKMQ (reference sequence). V was cut by 5 bases and J by 0 bases, with 16 bases left in between. CDR3 size: 17 residues. The CDR3 sequence is CASSAWDYGATNEKLFF. The CDR3, as DNA: TGTGCCAGCAGCGCCTGGGATTACGGGGCAACTAATGAAAAACTGTTTTTT.

This chain links TRBV4-1 with TRBJ2-7; 12 bases fit TRBD2. The CDR3 totals 17 residues. Germline values: CDR1 MGHRA, CDR2 YSYEKL. V trimming: 0 bases; J trimming: 7 bases; junction bases outside the gene matches: 10. CDR3 coding DNA: TGCGCCAGCAGCCAAGAGGGACTAGCGGGCCCCCTTCGGGAGCAGTACTTC. Translation gives CASSQEGLAGPLREQYF.

This rearrangement joins TRBV7-8 to TRBJ2-7; D may be TRBD2 (5 bases). This CDR3 contains 14 residues. CDR1 is SGHVS and CDR2 is FQNEAQ in the germline V gene. V was clipped by 1 base and J by 0 bases, with 7 bases between them. CDR3 nucleotides: TGTGCCAGCAGCTTAGTGGGGAGCTCCTACGAGCAGTACTTC. The encoded protein is CASSLVGSSYEQYF.

Comments on this clone: Additional DNA sequences in this sample encode the identical CDR3. The rearrangement joins TRBV27 to TRBJ1-1; 10 bases fit TRBD1. From germline, CDR1 is MNHEY and CDR2 SMNVEV (reference sequence). V lost 5 bases, J lost 0 bases, and 6 bases stayed unmatched. The CDR3 has 16 amino acids. CDR3 sequence: CASSPRTGGLNTEAFF. Written as DNA, the CDR3 is TGTGCCAGCAGTCCCCGGACAGGGGGATTGAACACTGAAGCTTTCTTT.